The source of this TCR beta chain is a study of T cell responses to AZD1222 COVID-19 vaccine. A remark on this clone: Its antigen is not known.

Study results and caveats: Mostly white British, mostly female donors; authors suggested clonal diversity may be underestimated. The study reported that nearly half of spike-specific TCRs target unmutated variant regions.

Profiled with immunoSEQ multiplex PCR; TCRdb holds only in-frame clones, not every one. The profile shows 210,000 or so clones, 94% of them singletons. Source: peripheral blood, taken 28 days after the second dose of the MenACWY control vaccine. This sequence originates from an adult who received the MenACWY meningococcal vaccine as a control.

The CDR3 here is CAISEGQGGYEQYF. The DNA of the CDR3 is TGTGCCATCAGTGAAGGACAGGGGGGATACGAGCAGTACTTC. J is TRBJ2-7 and V is TRBV10-3, with 10 bases aligning to TRBD1. The J segment lost 4 bases and the V segment lost 3 bases, leaving 3 bases of the junction unmatched. The germline CDR1 and CDR2 sequences are ENHRY and SYGVKD. CDR3 length: 14 residues.